A single sample is the source of the 28 T cell receptor beta chains below, sequenced in a study of blood T cell repertoires in COVID-19. Here immunoSEQ multiplex PCR was the method, and the copy in TCRdb shows in-frame clones only, minus some. The sample includes 150,000 to 200,000 clones, 75% to 90% of them seen just once. What was sequenced was PBMCs or T cells enriched from blood (not recorded which). The receptors stem from a woman in her sixties who had recovered from COVID-19.

The chain couples TRBV9 to TRBJ1-1; TRBD1 matches 8 bases. Trimming removed 4 bases from V and 0 bases from J; junction bases left unmatched: 8. The CDR3 runs to 16 residues. CDR1 and CDR2 from the germline V gene are SGDLS and YYNGEE. CDR3 sequence reads: CASSLFDRGMNTEAFF. The CDR3 coding sequence is TGTGCCAGCAGCCTCTTCGACAGGGGCATGAACACTGAAGCTTTCTTT.

The rearrangement joins TRBV6-5 to TRBJ1-4; 7 nucleotides agree with TRBD1. The germline V gene encodes CDR1 MNHEY and CDR2 SVGAGI. The CDR3 sequence is 15 residues long. Germline trimming cut 2 bases from V and 8 bases from J; bases unmatched to any gene: 8. This CDR3 reads CASSYAAGGREKLFF. CDR3 nucleotide sequence: TGTGCCAGCAGTTACGCGGCAGGGGGACGGGAAAAACTGTTTTTT.

V and J are TRBV28 and TRBJ1-1, with D perhaps TRBD1 (5 bases). The CDR3 runs to 13 residues. The germline CDR1 and CDR2 sequences are MDHEN and SYDVKM. V was shortened by 7 bases and J by 0 bases, with 9 bases between the two germline ends. In DNA, the CDR3 is TGTGCCAGCAATGGACAAATGAACACTGAAGCTTTCTTT. This translates into CASNGQMNTEAFF.

A single count supports this clone. The chain combines TRBV19 with TRBJ1-5, with D unclear. The length of the CDR3 is 12 residues. Trimming removed 4 bases at V and 7 bases at J, with 8 bases between. Germline CDR1 LNHDA, CDR2 SQIVND (reference sequence). The DNA of the CDR3 is TGTGCCAGTAGTAACGAGGGACAGCCCCAGCATTTT. This translates into CASSNEGQPQHF.

The rearrangement uses TRBV6-5 and TRBJ2-7; possibly TRBD2 for D (7 bases). CDR3 length: 13 residues. Germline-derived CDR1 and CDR2 are MNHEY and SVGAGI. V was clipped by 6 bases and J by 0 bases, with 9 bases between them. CDR3 loop: CASRGGASYEQYF. Written as DNA, the CDR3 is TGTGCCAGCAGAGGGGGGGCCTCCTACGAGCAGTACTTC.

The chain has TRBV5-4 and TRBJ2-5, with TRBD2 matching 14 bases. The CDR3 length is 17 residues. Germline V gene lookup returns CDR1 SGHNT and CDR2 YYREEE (reference sequence). Trimming removed 2 bases from V and 5 bases from J; junction bases left unmatched: 8. The CDR3: CASSLTTSGRAHETQYF. CDR3 bases: TGTGCCAGCAGCTTAACGACTAGCGGGAGGGCCCATGAGACCCAGTACTTC.

This chain connects TRBV3-1 (or the pseudogene TRBV3-2) to TRBJ2-2; 8 positions match TRBD1. CDR1 is LGHDT, CDR2 YNNKEL, per germline (reference sequence). The V gene end was trimmed by 5 bases and the J gene end by 7 bases; junction bases not matched to a gene: 6. The CDR3 is made up of 14 amino acids. This chain's CDR3 is CASSSTGAYGELFF. In DNA form, the CDR3 reads TGTGCCAGCAGCTCGACAGGGGCATACGGGGAGCTGTTTTTT.

The CDR3 region is CASSVWPTNEKLFF. The DNA of the CDR3 is TGTGCCAGCAGTGTTTGGCCTACTAATGAAAAACTGTTTTTT. This sequence joins TRBV28 and TRBJ1-4; no clear D. There are 14 residues in the CDR3. Germline CDR1 is MDHEN and CDR2 is SYDVKM. Trimming cost V 5 bases and J 2 bases, with 9 bases left between them.

The gene calls are TRBV3-1 (or the pseudogene TRBV3-2) and TRBJ1-1, with TRBD1 matching 9 bases. Per germline, CDR1 LGHDT and CDR2 YNNKEL (reference sequence). The CDR3 totals 12 residues. V lost 3 bases to trimming and J lost 8 bases; unmatched junction nucleotides: 1. CDR3: CASSHGTGEAFF. CDR3 DNA: TGTGCCAGCAGCCACGGGACAGGGGAAGCTTTCTTT.

This clone was seen a handful of times. This chain links TRBV2 with TRBJ2-2; possibly TRBD2 for D (6 bases). V lost 2 bases and J 1 base, leaving 11 bases between the germline ends. The CDR3 is 16 residues long. From germline, CDR1 is SNHLY and CDR2 FYNNEI. The CDR3 region has the DNA TGTGCCAGCAGTGAACTGACGGGGGTGAACACCGGGGAGCTGTTTTTT. Protein product: CASSELTGVNTGELFF.

This chain uses TRBV27 with TRBJ1-2, with 10 nucleotides matching TRBD1. The germline gives CDR1 MNHEY, CDR2 SMNVEV (reference sequence). V shed 8 bases, J shed 7 bases, and the junction held 10 bases outside the gene matches. The CDR3 totals 14 residues. CDR3: CASRPTGGLTGYTF. The DNA for the CDR3 is TGTGCCAGCCGACCGACAGGGGGCCTCACTGGCTACACCTTC.

This clone was recorded only once. CDR3 DNA: TGTGCCTGGAGACTCAGGGGACGGGCCTATGGCTACACCTTC. Translation gives CAWRLRGRAYGYTF. This chain joins TRBV30 and TRBJ1-2; tentative D call: TRBD1 (6 bases). Germline values: CDR1 GTSNPN, CDR2 SVGIG (reference sequence). V gave up 3 bases and J gave up 4 bases, with 15 bases separating them. The length of the CDR3 is 14 residues.

The chain recombines TRBV30 with TRBJ2-2; D is uncertain. The V and J ends lost 2 bases and 7 bases respectively, with 14 bases between them. Germline CDR1 and CDR2: GTSNPN and SVGIG (reference sequence). This CDR3 has 14 residues. CDR3 amino acids: CAWSPGVAFGELFF. The CDR3 DNA follows: TGTGCCTGGAGTCCCGGAGTAGCCTTCGGGGAGCTGTTTTTT.

The chain links TRBV19 to TRBJ1-3; no clear D. Germline loops: CDR1 LNHDA, CDR2 SQIVND (reference sequence). With 3 bases removed from V and 4 bases from J, the gap between germline ends came to 13 bases. The CDR3 consists of 15 residues. CDR3 DNA: TGTGCCAGTAGTATGTCGGAGGCTACCGGAAACACCATATATTTT. It is translated as CASSMSEATGNTIYF.

The chain has TRBV10-3 and TRBJ1-2; D may be TRBD1 (5 bases). The CDR3 is 13 residues long. The V end was cut by 0 bases, the J end by 7 bases, with 9 bases between. The germline V gene encodes CDR1 ENHRY and CDR2 SYGVKD. The CDR3 protein is CAISESFGGGYTF. DNA for the CDR3: TGTGCCATCAGTGAGTCGTTCGGGGGTGGCTACACCTTC.

This sequence joins TRBV6-5 and TRBJ1-6; D is possibly TRBD1 (6 bases). Germline CDR1 reads MNHEY; CDR2 reads SVGAGI. The V and J ends lost 4 bases and 7 bases respectively, with 14 bases between them. The CDR3 covers 15 residues. CDR3: CASSSQRGGNSPLHF. The CDR3 DNA sequence: TGTGCCAGCAGTTCCCAGAGGGGGGGGAATTCACCCCTCCACTTT.

V gene TRBV6-5 combines with J gene TRBJ2-5, with TRBD2 as a possible D gene (5 bases). Germline assignment: CDR1 MNHEY and CDR2 SVGAGI. V was shortened by 5 bases and J by 0 bases, with 10 bases between the two germline ends. This CDR3 region has 14 residues. The CDR3 spells CASSQTGYQETQYF. CDR3 bases: TGTGCCAGCAGTCAAACGGGATACCAAGAGACCCAGTACTTC.

The chain links TRBV5-1 to TRBJ2-7, with D possibly TRBD1 on 6 matching bases. The CDR3 spans 16 residues. From germline, CDR1 is SGHRS and CDR2 YFSETQ. V gave up 1 base and J gave up 4 bases, with 18 bases separating them. The CDR3 is CASSLWVRGSQYEQYF. As DNA, the CDR3 is TGCGCCAGCAGCTTGTGGGTCAGGGGATCCCAGTACGAGCAGTACTTC.

The J gene is TRBJ1-2, the V gene TRBV5-1, with 9 bases that match TRBD1. Germline CDR1 SGHRS, CDR2 YFSETQ. The CDR3 covers 14 residues. Trimming removed 4 bases from V and 7 bases from J; junction bases left unmatched: 8. This CDR3 is CASSREQGAVGYTF. The CDR3 DNA reads as TGCGCCAGCAGCCGAGAACAGGGGGCGGTTGGCTACACCTTC.

The rearrangement joins TRBV6-5 to TRBJ2-7; the match to TRBD1 covers 7 bases. The CDR3 has 13 amino acids. The ends lost 7 bases at V and 5 bases at J; junction bases unmatched: 8. Germline CDR1 reads MNHEY; CDR2 reads SVGAGI. For the CDR3, the DNA is TGTGCCAGCAAGTACAGGGGAACCCACGAGCAGTACTTC. Its protein is CASKYRGTHEQYF.

The rearrangement joins TRBV18 to TRBJ2-1; TRBD2 might be the D (5 bases). This CDR3 is 16 amino acids long. Trimming took 3 bases from V and 0 from J, leaving 12 bases between them. CDR1 and CDR2 (germline): KGHSH, LQKENI. CDR3 sequence reads: CASSPEAVSSYNEQFF. CDR3 DNA: TGTGCCAGCTCACCGGAAGCGGTCAGCTCCTACAATGAGCAGTTCTTC.

The chain has TRBV2 and TRBJ1-1, with 8 bases fitting TRBD1. This CDR3 region has 14 residues. J was trimmed by 5 bases and V by 7 bases; bases with no gene match: 9. Germline V lookup: CDR1 SNHLY, CDR2 FYNNEI. CDR3 in amino acids: CASNKQGGRTEAFF. DNA of the CDR3: TGTGCCAGCAATAAACAGGGGGGGCGGACTGAAGCTTTCTTT.

The V call is TRBV5-5, the J call TRBJ1-5; D gene ambiguous. Between the trimmed V and J ends, which lost 2 bases and 6 bases, there was a span of 9 bases. The CDR3 is 13 residues long. Germline-derived CDR1 and CDR2 are SGHKS and YYEKEE (reference sequence). CDR3 sequence reads: CASSFGSPQPQHF. The DNA of the CDR3 is TGTGCCAGCAGCTTCGGGAGTCCTCAGCCCCAGCATTTT.

The chain uses TRBV7-9 and TRBJ2-2; 8 bases map to TRBD2. Germline V gives CDR1 SEHNR, CDR2 FQNEAQ (reference sequence). This CDR3 contains 14 residues. The J segment lost 5 bases and the V segment lost 8 bases, leaving 7 bases of the junction unmatched. For the CDR3, the DNA is TGTGCCAGCGGAACCTTAGCGGGGACCGGGGAGCTGTTTTTT. Its translation: CASGTLAGTGELFF. Combining the CDR3 with reference TRBV7-9 and TRBJ2-2 gives the whole variable domain DTGVSQNPRHKITKRGQNVTFRCDPISEHNRLYWYRQTLGQGPEFLTYFQNEAQLEKSRLLSDRFSAERPKGSFSTLEIQRTEQGDSAMYLCASGTLAGTGELFFGEGSRLTVL.

This clone was found a few times. V is TRBV12-5 and J is TRBJ1-5; 10 bases map to TRBD1. CDR1 LGHNT and CDR2 FRNRAP come from the germline V gene. The CDR3 consists of 15 residues. V shed 5 bases, J shed 9 bases, and the junction held 10 bases outside the gene matches. The CDR3 reads CASGLRGTGERPQHF. The CDR3 DNA reads as TGTGCTAGTGGTCTCCGAGGGACAGGGGAAAGGCCCCAGCATTTT. The variable domain in full, with the rest retrieved from reference TRBV12-5 and TRBJ1-5, is DARVTQTPRHKVTEMGQEVTMRCQPILGHNTVFWYRQTMMQGLELLAYFRNRAPLDDSGMPKDRFSAEMPDATLATLKIQPSEPRDSAVYFCASGLRGTGERPQHFGDGTRLSIL.

V is TRBV5-1 and J is TRBJ1-6; the D gene is possibly TRBD1 (5 bases). The CDR3 contains 16 residues. The germline V gene has CDR1 SGHRS and CDR2 YFSETQ. Trimming took off 4 bases at V and 0 bases at J, with 11 bases between the two ends. The CDR3 DNA is TGCGCCAGCAGCAGGGGCCCTAGCTCCTATAATTCACCCCTCCACTTT. Amino acid sequence: CASSRGPSSYNSPLHF.

This clone showed up just once. V usage is TRBV4-1 and J usage is TRBJ2-7; 8 nucleotides line up with TRBD2. This CDR3 region has 17 residues. V dropped 0 bases and J dropped 2; count of bases not matched to a gene: 9. Germline assignment: CDR1 MGHRA and CDR2 YSYEKL. The DNA of the CDR3 is TGCGCCAGCAGCCAAGATCAGGTCGGGGGGGAGCCCTACGAGCAGTACTTC. This codes for CASSQDQVGGEPYEQYF.

V and J are TRBV29-1 and TRBJ1-1, with 8 bases fitting TRBD1. With 6 bases clipped from V and 5 bases from J, the junction kept 8 bases outside the gene matches. CDR3 length: 13 amino acids. Germline V gene data show CDR1 as SQVTM and CDR2 as ANQGSEA. The CDR3 DNA reads as TGCAGCGTACTGCAGGGGGCGGGGACTGAAGCTTTCTTT. It translates to CSVLQGAGTEAFF.